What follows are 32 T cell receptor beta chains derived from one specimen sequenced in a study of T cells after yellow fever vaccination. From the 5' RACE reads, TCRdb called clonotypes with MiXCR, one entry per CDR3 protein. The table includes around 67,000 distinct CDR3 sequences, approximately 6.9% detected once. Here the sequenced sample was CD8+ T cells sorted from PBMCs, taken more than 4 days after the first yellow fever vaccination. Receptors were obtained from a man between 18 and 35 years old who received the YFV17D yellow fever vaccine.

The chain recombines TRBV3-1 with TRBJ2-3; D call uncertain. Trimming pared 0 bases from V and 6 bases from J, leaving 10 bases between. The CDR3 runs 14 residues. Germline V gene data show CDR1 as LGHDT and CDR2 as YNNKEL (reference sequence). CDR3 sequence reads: CASSQDLALDTQYF. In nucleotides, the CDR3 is TGTGCCAGCAGCCAAGACCTGGCGCTTGATACGCAGTATTTT.

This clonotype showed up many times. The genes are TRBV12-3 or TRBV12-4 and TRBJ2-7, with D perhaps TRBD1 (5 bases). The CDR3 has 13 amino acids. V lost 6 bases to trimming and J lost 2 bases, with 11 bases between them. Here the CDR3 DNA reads TGTGCCAGCAGACGTAGGGGTCCCTACGAGCAGTACTTC. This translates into CASRRRGPYEQYF.

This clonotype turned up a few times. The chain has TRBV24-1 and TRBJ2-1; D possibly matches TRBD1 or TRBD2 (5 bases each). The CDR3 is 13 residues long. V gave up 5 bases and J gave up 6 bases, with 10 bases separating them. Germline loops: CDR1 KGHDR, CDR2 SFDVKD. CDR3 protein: CATSAGTPNEQFF. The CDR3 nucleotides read TGTGCCACCAGTGCCGGGACCCCCAATGAGCAGTTCTTC.

The CDR3 is CASSLASSTRFPNTGELFF. The CDR3 DNA reads TGTGCCAGCAGCTTAGCCAGCAGTACTAGGTTTCCTAACACCGGGGAGCTGTTTTTT. The chain recombines TRBV7-6 with TRBJ2-2, with TRBD2 as a possible D gene (5 bases). The length of the CDR3 is 19 residues. Trimming pared 0 bases from V and 2 bases from J, leaving 19 bases between. Germline V gene data show CDR1 as SGHVS and CDR2 as FNYEAQ.

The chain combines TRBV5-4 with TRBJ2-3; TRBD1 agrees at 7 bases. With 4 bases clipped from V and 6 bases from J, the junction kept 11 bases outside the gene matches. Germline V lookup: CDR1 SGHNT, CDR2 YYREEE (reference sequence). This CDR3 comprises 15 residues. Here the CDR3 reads CASSLRTGLSDTQYF. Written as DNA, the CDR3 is TGTGCCAGCAGCCTCCGGACAGGATTGTCGGATACGCAGTATTTT.

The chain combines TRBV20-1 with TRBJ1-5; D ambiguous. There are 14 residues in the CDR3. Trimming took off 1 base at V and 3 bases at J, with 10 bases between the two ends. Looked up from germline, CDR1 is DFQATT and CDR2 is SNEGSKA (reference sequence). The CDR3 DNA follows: TGCAGTGCTAGAGTTGGGGAGGACAATCAGCCCCAGCATTTT. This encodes CSARVGEDNQPQHF.

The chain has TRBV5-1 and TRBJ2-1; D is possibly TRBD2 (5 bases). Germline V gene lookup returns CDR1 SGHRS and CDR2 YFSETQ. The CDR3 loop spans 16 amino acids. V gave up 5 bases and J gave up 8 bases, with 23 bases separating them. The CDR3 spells CASRLIPQSSNDEQFF. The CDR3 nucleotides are TGCGCCAGCAGACTTATTCCCCAGTCTAGCAACGATGAGCAGTTCTTC.

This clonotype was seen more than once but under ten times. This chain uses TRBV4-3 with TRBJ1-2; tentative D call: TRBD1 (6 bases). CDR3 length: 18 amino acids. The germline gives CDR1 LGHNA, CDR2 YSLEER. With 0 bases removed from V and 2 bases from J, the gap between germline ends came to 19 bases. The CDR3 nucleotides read TGCGCCAGCAGCCAAGAGTGGAGCAGGGGACCTCCCAACTATGGCTACACCTTC. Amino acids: CASSQEWSRGPPNYGYTF.

For the CDR3, the DNA is TGTGCCAGCACCCCCTTCGGGGGCAAAAAGGCTGAAGCTTTCTTT. This sequence encodes CASTPFGGKKAEAFF. The V call is TRBV12-3 or TRBV12-4, the J call TRBJ1-1; D may be TRBD1 (6 bases). V shed 7 bases and J shed 6 bases, with 21 bases lying between them. The CDR3 is made up of 15 amino acids.

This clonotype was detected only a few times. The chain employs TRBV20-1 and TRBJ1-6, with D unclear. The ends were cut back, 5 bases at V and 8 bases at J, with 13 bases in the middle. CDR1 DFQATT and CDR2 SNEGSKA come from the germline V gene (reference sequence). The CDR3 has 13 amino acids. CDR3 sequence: CSAGLGIYSPLHF. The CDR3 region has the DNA TGCAGTGCTGGCCTCGGGATTTATTCACCCCTCCACTTT.

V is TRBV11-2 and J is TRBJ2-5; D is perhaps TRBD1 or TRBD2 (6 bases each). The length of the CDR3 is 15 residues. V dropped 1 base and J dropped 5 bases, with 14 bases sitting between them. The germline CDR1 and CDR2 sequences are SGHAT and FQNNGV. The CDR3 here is CASSLVWGAGETQYF. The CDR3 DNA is TGTGCCAGCAGCTTAGTTTGGGGGGCCGGGGAGACCCAGTACTTC.

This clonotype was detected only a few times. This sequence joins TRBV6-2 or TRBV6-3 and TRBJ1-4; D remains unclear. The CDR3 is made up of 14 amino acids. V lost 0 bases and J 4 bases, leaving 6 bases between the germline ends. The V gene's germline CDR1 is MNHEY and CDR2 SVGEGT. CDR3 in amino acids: CASSYSQDNEKLFF. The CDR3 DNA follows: TGTGCCAGCAGTTACTCACAAGATAATGAAAAACTGTTTTTT.

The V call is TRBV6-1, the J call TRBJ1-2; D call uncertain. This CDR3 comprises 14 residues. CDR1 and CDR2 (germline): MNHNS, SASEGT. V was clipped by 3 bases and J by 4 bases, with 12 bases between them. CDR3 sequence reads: CASSEWPSTYGYTF. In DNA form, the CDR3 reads TGTGCCAGCAGTGAGTGGCCCTCAACCTATGGCTACACCTTC.

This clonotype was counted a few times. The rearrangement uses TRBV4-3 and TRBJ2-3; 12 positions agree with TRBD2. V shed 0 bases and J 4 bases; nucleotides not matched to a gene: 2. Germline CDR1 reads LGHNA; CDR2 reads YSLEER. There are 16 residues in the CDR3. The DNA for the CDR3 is TGCGCCAGCAGCCAAGATCTAGCGGGGGGGCCAGATACGCAGTATTTT. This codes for CASSQDLAGGPDTQYF.

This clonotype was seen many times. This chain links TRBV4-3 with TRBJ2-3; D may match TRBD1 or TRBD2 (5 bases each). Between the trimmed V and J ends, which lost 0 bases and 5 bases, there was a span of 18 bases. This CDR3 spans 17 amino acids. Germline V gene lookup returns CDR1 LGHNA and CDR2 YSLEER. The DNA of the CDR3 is TGCGCCAGCAGCCAAGAATTAGGGGAGCTAGTCTTAGATACGCAGTATTTT. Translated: CASSQELGELVLDTQYF.

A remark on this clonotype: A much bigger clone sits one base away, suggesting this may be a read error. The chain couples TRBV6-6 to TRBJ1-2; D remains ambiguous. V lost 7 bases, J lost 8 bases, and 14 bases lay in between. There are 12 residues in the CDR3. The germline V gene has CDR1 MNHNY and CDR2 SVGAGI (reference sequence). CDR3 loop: CASTLAAEGYTF. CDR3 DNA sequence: TGTGCCAGCACCCTGGCGGCCGAGGGCTACACCTTC.

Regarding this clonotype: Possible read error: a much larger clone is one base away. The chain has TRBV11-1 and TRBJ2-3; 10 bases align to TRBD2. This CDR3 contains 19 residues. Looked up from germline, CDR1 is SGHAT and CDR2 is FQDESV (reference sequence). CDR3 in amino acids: CASSLFFGLTSGNTDAQYF. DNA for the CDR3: TGTGCCAGCAGCCTCTTCTTCGGACTAACTAGCGGGAACACAGATGCGCAGTATTTT.

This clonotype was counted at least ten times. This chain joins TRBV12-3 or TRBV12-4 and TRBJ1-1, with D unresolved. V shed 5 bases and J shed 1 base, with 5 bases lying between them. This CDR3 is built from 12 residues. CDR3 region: CASSPGNTEAFF. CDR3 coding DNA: TGTGCCAGCAGTCCGGGGAACACTGAAGCTTTCTTT.

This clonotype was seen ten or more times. CDR3 protein: CASSLVAGDNIQYF. For the CDR3, the DNA is TGTGCCAGCAGCTTGGTGGCAGGAGACAACATTCAGTACTTC. The chain is built from TRBV7-9 and TRBJ2-4; D is unclear. Deletions cut 3 bases from V and 7 bases from J, with 13 bases between. The germline CDR1 and CDR2 sequences are SEHNR and FQNEAQ (reference sequence). The CDR3 is made up of 14 amino acids.

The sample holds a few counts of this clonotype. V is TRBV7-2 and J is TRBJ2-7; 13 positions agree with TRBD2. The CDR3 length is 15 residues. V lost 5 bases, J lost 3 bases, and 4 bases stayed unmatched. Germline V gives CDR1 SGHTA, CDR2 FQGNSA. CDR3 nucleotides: TGTGCCAGCAGCGTACGGACTAGCGGGGGCTACGAGCAGTACTTC. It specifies CASSVRTSGGYEQYF.

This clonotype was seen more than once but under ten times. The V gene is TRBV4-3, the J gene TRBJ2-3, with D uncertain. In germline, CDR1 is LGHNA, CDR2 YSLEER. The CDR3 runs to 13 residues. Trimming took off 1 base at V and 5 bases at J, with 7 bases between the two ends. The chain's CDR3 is CASSQVVGDTQYF. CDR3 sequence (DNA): TGCGCCAGCAGCCAAGTTGTAGGAGATACGCAGTATTTT.

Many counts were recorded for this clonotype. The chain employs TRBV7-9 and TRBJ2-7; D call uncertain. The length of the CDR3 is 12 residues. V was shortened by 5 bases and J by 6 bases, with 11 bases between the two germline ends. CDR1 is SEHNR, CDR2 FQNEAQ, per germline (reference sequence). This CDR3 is CASSPTAPEQYF. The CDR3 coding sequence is TGTGCCAGCAGCCCCACCGCCCCCGAGCAGTACTTC.

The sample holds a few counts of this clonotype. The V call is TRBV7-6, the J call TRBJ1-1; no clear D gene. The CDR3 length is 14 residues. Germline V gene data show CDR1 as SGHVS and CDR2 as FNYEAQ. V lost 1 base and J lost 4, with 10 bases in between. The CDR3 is CASSLEEGSTEAFF. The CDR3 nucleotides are TGTGCCAGCAGCTTAGAGGAGGGAAGCACTGAAGCTTTCTTT. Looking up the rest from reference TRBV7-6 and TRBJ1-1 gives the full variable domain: GAGVSQSPRYKVTKRGQDVALRCDPISGHVSLYWYRQALGQGPEFLTYFNYEAQQDKSGLPNDRFSAERPEGSISTLTIQRTEQRDSAMYRCASSLEEGSTEAFFGQGTRLTVV.

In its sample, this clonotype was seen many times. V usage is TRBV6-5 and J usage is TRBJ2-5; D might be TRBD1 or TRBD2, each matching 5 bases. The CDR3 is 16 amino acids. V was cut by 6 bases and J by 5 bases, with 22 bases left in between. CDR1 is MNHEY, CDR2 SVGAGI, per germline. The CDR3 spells CASSHLSFSWGETQYF. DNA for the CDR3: TGTGCCAGCAGCCACCTTTCGTTCTCGTGGGGGGAGACCCAGTACTTC.

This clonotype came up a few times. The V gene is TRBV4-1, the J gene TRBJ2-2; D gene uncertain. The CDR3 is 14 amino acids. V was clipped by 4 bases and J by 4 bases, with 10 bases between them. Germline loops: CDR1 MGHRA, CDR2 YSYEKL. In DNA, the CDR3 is TGCGCCAGCAGCCCACTGATCGCCACCGGGGAGCTGTTTTTT. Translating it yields CASSPLIATGELFF.

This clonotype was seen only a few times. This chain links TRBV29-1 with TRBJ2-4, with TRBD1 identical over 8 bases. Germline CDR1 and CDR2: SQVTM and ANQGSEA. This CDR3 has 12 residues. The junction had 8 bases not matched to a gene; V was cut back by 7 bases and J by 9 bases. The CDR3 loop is CSEGPGTGIQYF. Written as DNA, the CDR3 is TGCAGCGAAGGGCCGGGGACAGGCATTCAGTACTTC.

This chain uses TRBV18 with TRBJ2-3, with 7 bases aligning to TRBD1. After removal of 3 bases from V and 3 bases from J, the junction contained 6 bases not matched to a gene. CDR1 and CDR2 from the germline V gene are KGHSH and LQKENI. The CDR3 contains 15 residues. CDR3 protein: CASSPGQVSTDTQYF. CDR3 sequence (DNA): TGTGCCAGCTCACCTGGACAGGTTTCGACAGATACGCAGTATTTT.

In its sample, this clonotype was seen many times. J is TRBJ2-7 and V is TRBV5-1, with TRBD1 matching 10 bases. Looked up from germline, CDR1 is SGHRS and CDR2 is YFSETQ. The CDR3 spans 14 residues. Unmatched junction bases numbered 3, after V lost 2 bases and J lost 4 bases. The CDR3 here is CASSLPGQGYEQYF. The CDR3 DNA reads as TGCGCCAGCAGCTTACCGGGACAGGGGTACGAGCAGTACTTC.

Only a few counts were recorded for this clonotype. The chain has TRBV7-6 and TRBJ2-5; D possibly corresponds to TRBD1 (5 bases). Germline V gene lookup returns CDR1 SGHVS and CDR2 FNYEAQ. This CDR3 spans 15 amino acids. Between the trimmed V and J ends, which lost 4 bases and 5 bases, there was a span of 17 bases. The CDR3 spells CASSWGEGARETQYF. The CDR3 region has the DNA TGTGCCAGCAGCTGGGGCGAAGGGGCCCGGGAGACCCAGTACTTC.

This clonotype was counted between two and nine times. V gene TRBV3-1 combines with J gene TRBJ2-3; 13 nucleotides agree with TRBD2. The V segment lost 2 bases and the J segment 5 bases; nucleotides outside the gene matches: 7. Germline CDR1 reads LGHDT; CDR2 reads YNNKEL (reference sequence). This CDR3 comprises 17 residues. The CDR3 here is CASSQPTSGGARDTQYF. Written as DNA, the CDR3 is TGTGCCAGCAGCCAACCAACTAGCGGGGGGGCTAGAGATACGCAGTATTTT.

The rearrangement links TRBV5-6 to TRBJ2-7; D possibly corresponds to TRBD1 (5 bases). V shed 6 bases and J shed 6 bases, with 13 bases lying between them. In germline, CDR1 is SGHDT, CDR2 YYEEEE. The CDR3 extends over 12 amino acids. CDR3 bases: TGTGCCAGCATCTCCCAGGGAACCGAGCAGTACTTC. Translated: CASISQGTEQYF.

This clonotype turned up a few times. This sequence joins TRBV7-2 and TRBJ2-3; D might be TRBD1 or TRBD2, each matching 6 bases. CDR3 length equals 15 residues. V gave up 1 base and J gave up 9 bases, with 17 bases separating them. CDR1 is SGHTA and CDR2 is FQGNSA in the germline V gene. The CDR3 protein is CASSLGSPWGATQYF. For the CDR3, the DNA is TGTGCCAGCAGCTTAGGGTCCCCATGGGGGGCAACGCAGTATTTT.